The 17 T cell receptor beta chains below come from one sample, sequenced in a study of immune evolution from preneoplasia to lung adenocarcinoma. Libraries were prepared by immunoSEQ multiplex PCR; TCRdb keeps only in-frame clonotypes and omits some of them. The table records about 5,300 clones, 60% to 80% of them present only once. Specimen: FFPE normal lung tissue adjacent to the tumor. Every receptor here comes from a person between 55 and 69 years old with lung adenocarcinoma.

This chain uses TRBV25-1 with TRBJ2-5, with D perhaps given as TRBD1 or TRBD2 (6 bases each). The V end was cut by 3 bases, the J end by 0 bases, with 17 bases between. The CDR3 contains 17 residues. CDR1 is MGHDK and CDR2 is SYGVNS in the germline V gene. The CDR3 region has the DNA TGTGCCAGCAGTGACATACGGACGGGGGCGTACCAAGAGACCCAGTACTTC. Translated, it gives CASSDIRTGAYQETQYF.

This clone was observed once. The chain is built from TRBV20-1 and TRBJ2-1; D is unclear. Trimming stripped 7 bases from V and 6 bases from J, with 10 bases between. This CDR3 region has 11 residues. Germline CDR1 is DFQATT and CDR2 is SNEGSKA (reference sequence). CDR3 nucleotides: TGCAGTGTTGGCCAAACCAATGAGCAGTTCTTC. This codes for CSVGQTNEQFF.

This clone has just a few counts. V is TRBV6-4 and J is TRBJ2-5, with 8 positions matching TRBD1. Germline assignment: CDR1 MRHNA and CDR2 SNTAGT. This CDR3 has 13 residues. After removal of 4 bases from V and 7 bases from J, the junction contained 5 bases not matched to a gene. CDR3 amino acids: CASSVDGQGTQYF. The CDR3 DNA follows: TGTGCCAGCAGTGTCGACGGACAGGGGACCCAGTACTTC.

V usage is TRBV11-3 and J usage is TRBJ1-1, with 9 bases identical to TRBD1. V lost 6 bases, J lost 5 bases, and 4 bases stayed unmatched. The CDR3 is made up of 13 amino acids. Looked up from germline, CDR1 is SGHNT and CDR2 is YENEEA. CDR3 in amino acids: CASRRTGDTEAFF. The CDR3 DNA is TGTGCCAGCAGACGGACAGGGGATACTGAAGCTTTCTTT.

V and J are TRBV9 and TRBJ2-5; 12 bases map to TRBD1. This CDR3 is built from 16 residues. The V segment lost 3 bases and the J segment 4 bases; nucleotides outside the gene matches: 7. Germline assignment: CDR1 SGDLS and CDR2 YYNGEE. The CDR3 DNA reads as TGTGCCAGCAGCGCCGGGACAGGGGGCTTTGGAGAGACCCAGTACTTC. Translation: CASSAGTGGFGETQYF. Full variable domain (outside the CDR3, taken from reference TRBV9 and TRBJ2-5): DSGVTQTPKHLITATGQRVTLRCSPRSGDLSVYWYQQSLDQGLQFLIQYYNGEERAKGNILERFSAQQFPDLHSELNLSSLELGDSALYFCASSAGTGGFGETQYFGPGTRLLVL.

The sample holds one count of this clone. The chain couples TRBV19 to TRBJ1-5; no definite D call. This CDR3 region has 13 residues. V was trimmed by 5 bases and J by 7 bases, leaving 12 bases between them. Germline V gene data show CDR1 as LNHDA and CDR2 as SQIVND (reference sequence). In DNA form, the CDR3 reads TGTGCCAGTAGTCAGTCGGATAGGCAGCCCCAGCATTTT. Protein sequence: CASSQSDRQPQHF.

The chain combines TRBV6-5 with TRBJ2-2; TRBD2 might be the D (7 bases). Per germline, CDR1 MNHEY and CDR2 SVGAGI. The germline V and J ends were trimmed by 6 bases and 5 bases, with 16 bases remaining between them. The CDR3 length is 15 residues. Written as DNA, the CDR3 is TGTGCCAGCAGCTCCGCGGGGGCCGGTACCGGGGAGCTGTTTTTT. Protein: CASSSAGAGTGELFF.

The genes are TRBV10-3 and TRBJ1-2; unclear D gene. The germline V gene has CDR1 ENHRY and CDR2 SYGVKD. This CDR3 comprises 12 residues. The V gene lost 6 bases and the J gene lost 8 bases, with 13 bases spanning the gap. The CDR3: CAIRRSFEGYTF. The CDR3 DNA sequence: TGTGCCATCAGGAGGAGTTTTGAGGGCTACACCTTC.

The chain links TRBV11-3 to TRBJ1-1; D uncertain. The CDR3 has 13 residues. V was trimmed by 0 bases and J by 5 bases, leaving 7 bases between them. Germline V gene sequence: CDR1 SGHNT, CDR2 YENEEA. The CDR3 nucleotides are TGTGCCAGCAGCTTAGATCGTTGGACTGAAGCTTTCTTT. This codes for CASSLDRWTEAFF.

The CDR3 DNA sequence: TGTGCCAGCAGCTTAACGGGCGACTCTGGAAACACCATATATTTT. This gives the protein CASSLTGDSGNTIYF. The J gene is TRBJ1-3, the V gene TRBV7-3; D ambiguous. The germline CDR1 and CDR2 sequences are SGHTA and FQGTGA. This CDR3 is built from 15 residues. Trimming took 0 bases from V and 0 from J, leaving 6 bases between them.

In this sample, this clone turned up a few times. CDR3 DNA: TGTGCCAGCAGCTCCCAGTACAGACCCAATCAGCCCCAGCATTTT. Its protein product is CASSSQYRPNQPQHF. The V call is TRBV5-6, the J call TRBJ1-5; D unclear. Deletions cut 3 bases from V and 3 bases from J, with 13 bases between. Germline CDR1 SGHDT, CDR2 YYEEEE. This CDR3 has 15 amino acids. The full variable domain, completed using reference TRBV5-6 and TRBJ1-5, is DAGVTQSPTHLIKTRGQQVTLRCSPKSGHDTVSWYQQALGQGPQFIFQYYEEEERQRGNFPDRFSGHQFPNYSSELNVNALLLGDSALYLCASSSQYRPNQPQHFGDGTRLSIL.

The rearrangement joins TRBV5-6 to TRBJ1-1; D unclear. The CDR3 is 15 residues long. V gave up 0 bases and J gave up 0 bases, with 9 bases separating them. Looked up from germline, CDR1 is SGHDT and CDR2 is YYEEEE. This chain's CDR3 is CASSLDQEMNTEAFF. CDR3 nucleotides: TGTGCCAGCAGCTTGGATCAAGAAATGAACACTGAAGCTTTCTTT.

V and J are TRBV28 and TRBJ2-3, with a weak D call TRBD2 (6 bases). The CDR3 is 15 amino acids. Germline CDR1 is MDHEN and CDR2 is SYDVKM. V was cut by 6 bases and J by 0 bases, with 13 bases left in between. This CDR3 reads CASSPAGRSTDTQYF. In DNA form, the CDR3 reads TGTGCCAGCAGCCCCGCGGGGCGGAGCACAGATACGCAGTATTTT.

The chain has TRBV30 and TRBJ2-7; D unclear. Germline values: CDR1 GTSNPN, CDR2 SVGIG (reference sequence). The CDR3 consists of 12 residues. Trimming removed 2 bases from V and 3 bases from J, with 8 bases in between. Here the CDR3 DNA reads TGTGCCTGGAGTCTAGTGGACTACGAGCAGTACTTC. It translates to CAWSLVDYEQYF.

This clone was observed a handful of times. The genes are TRBV21-1 and TRBJ2-6; the table's D gene call, TRBD1, was not cross checked with the DNA. TRBV21-1 is recorded as a pseudogene. This CDR3 is 19 amino acids long. The CDR3 spells CASSKGWAGLSSGANVLTF. The CDR3 bases are TGTGCCAGCAGCAAAGGGTGGGCAGGGCTAAGCTCTGGGGCCAACGTCCTGACTTTC.

This clone was detected only a few times. The chain has TRBV14 and TRBJ2-7; 7 bases are shared with TRBD2. Per the germline V gene, CDR1 is SGHDN and CDR2 is FVKESK. V lost 2 bases and J lost 5; bases outside the gene matches: 6. The CDR3 runs 14 residues. The CDR3 loop is CASSQSEGGHEQYF. The CDR3 coding sequence is TGTGCCAGCAGCCAATCGGAGGGAGGGCACGAGCAGTACTTC.

This clone was detected a few times. A read error may account for a junction end that differs from germline. This chain joins TRBV10-3 and TRBJ2-7, with D perhaps being TRBD1 or TRBD2 (5 bases each). The germline CDR1 and CDR2 sequences are ENHRY and SYGVKD. The CDR3 loop spans 13 amino acids. CDR3 in DNA: TGTGCCAGCAGTGAGGGGAATGCCTACGAGCAGTACTTC. This gives the protein CASSEGNAYEQYF.